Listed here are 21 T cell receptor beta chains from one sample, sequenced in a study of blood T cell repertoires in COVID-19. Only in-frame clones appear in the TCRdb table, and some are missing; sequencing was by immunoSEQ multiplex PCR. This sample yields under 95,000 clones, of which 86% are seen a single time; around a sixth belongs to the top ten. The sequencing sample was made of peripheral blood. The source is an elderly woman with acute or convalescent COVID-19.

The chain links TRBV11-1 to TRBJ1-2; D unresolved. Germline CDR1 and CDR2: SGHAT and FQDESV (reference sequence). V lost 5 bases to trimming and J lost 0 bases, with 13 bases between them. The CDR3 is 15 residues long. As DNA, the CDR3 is TGTGCCAGCAGCGTACAGTCAGGTTCTAACTATGGCTACACCTTC. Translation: CASSVQSGSNYGYTF.

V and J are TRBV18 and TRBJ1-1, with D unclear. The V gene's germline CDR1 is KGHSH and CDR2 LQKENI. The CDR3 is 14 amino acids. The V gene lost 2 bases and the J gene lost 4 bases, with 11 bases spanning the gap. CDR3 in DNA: TGTGCCAGCTCACCAGGGGAGGATCCCACTGAAGCTTTCTTT. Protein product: CASSPGEDPTEAFF.

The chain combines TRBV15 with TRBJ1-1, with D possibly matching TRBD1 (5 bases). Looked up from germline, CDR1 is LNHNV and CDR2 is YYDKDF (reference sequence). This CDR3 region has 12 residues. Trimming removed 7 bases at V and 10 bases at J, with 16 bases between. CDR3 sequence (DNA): TGTGCCACCAAAGGAGCCCTGGGGGGAGCTTTCTTT. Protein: CATKGALGGAFF.

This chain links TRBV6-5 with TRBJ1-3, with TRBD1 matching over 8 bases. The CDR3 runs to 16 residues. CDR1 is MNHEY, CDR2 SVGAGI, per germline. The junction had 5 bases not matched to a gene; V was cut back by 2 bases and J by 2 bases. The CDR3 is CASSYRRGQAGNTIYF. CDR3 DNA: TGTGCCAGCAGTTACCGCAGGGGGCAAGCTGGAAACACCATATATTTT.

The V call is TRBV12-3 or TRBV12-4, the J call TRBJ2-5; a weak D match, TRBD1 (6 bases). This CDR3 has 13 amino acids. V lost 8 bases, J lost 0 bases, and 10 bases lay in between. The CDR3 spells CASGTGHQETQYF. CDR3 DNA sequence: TGTGCCAGCGGCACAGGGCACCAAGAGACCCAGTACTTC.

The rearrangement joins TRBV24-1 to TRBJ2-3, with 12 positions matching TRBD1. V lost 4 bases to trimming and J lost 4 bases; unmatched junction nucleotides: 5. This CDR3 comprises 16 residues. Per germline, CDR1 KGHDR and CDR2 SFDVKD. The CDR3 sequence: CATSDSGQGAADTQYF. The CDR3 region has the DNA TGTGCCACCAGTGACTCGGGACAGGGGGCCGCAGATACGCAGTATTTT.

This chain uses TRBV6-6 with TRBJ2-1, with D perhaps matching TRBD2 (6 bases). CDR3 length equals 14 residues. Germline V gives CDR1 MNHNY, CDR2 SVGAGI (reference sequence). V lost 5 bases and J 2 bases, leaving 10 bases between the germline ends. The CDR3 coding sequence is TGTGCCAGCAGTGGCGGGACCGCCTACAATGAGCAGTTCTTC. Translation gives CASSGGTAYNEQFF.

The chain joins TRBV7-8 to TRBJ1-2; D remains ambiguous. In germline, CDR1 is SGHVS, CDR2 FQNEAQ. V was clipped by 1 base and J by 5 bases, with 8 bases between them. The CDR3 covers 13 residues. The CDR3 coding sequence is TGTGCCAGCAGCTTAGTACAGTCTTATGGCTACACCTTC. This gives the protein CASSLVQSYGYTF.

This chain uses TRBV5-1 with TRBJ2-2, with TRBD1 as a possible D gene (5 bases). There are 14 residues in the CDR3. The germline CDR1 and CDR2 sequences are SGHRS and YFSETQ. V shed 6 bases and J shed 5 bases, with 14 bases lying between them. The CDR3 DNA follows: TGCGCCAGCACCGGAGTAAGGGGTACCGGGGAGCTGTTTTTT. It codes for CASTGVRGTGELFF.

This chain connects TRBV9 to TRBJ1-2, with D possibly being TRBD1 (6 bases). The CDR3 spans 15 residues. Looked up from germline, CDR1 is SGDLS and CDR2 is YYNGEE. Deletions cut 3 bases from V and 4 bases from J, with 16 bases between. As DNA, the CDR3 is TGTGCCAGCAGCGCCCCCCAGGGGCAGGGCTATGGCTACACCTTC. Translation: CASSAPQGQGYGYTF.

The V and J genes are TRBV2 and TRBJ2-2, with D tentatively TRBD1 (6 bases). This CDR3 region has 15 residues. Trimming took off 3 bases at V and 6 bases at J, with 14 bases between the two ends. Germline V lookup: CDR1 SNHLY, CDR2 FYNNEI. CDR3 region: CASSEQFRGSGELFF. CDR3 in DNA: TGTGCCAGCAGTGAGCAGTTCAGGGGATCCGGGGAGCTGTTTTTT.

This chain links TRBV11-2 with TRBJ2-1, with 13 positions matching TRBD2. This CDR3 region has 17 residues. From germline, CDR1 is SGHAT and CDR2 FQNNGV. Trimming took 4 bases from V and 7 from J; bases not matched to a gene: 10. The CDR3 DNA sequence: TGTGCCAGCAGCTCAAGACCGACTAGCGGGGGGAGTAATGAGCAGTTCTTC. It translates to CASSSRPTSGGSNEQFF.

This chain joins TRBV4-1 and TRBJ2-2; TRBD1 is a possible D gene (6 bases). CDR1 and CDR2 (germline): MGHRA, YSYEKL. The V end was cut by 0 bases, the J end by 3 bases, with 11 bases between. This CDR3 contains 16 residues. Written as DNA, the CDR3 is TGCGCCAGCAGCCAAGACCGGCAGGGGTACACCGGGGAGCTGTTTTTT. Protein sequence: CASSQDRQGYTGELFF.

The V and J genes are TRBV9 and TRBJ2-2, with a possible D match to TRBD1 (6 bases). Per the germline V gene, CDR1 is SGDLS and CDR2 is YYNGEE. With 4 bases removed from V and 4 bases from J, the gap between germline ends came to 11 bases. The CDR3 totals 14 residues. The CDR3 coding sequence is TGTGCCAGCAGCCCTATAGGGGGCACCGGGGAGCTGTTTTTT. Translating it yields CASSPIGGTGELFF.

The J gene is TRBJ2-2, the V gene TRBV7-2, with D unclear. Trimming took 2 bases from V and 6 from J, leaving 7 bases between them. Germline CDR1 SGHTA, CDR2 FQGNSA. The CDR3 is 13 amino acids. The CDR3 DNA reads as TGTGCCAGCAGCTTATGGTTAGCCGGGGAGCTGTTTTTT. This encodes CASSLWLAGELFF.

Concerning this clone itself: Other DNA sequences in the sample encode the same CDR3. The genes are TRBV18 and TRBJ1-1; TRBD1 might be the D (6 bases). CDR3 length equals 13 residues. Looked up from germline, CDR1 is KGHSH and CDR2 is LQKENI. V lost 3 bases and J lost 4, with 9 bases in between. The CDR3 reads CASSPQGGTEAFF. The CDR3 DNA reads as TGTGCCAGCTCACCCCAAGGGGGCACTGAAGCTTTCTTT.

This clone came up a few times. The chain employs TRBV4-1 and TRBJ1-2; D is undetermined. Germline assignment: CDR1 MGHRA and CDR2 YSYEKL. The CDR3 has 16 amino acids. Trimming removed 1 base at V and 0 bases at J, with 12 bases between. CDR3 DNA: TGCGCCAGCAGCCAAGGAGGGCAGTTAGCTAACTATGGCTACACCTTC. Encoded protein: CASSQGGQLANYGYTF.

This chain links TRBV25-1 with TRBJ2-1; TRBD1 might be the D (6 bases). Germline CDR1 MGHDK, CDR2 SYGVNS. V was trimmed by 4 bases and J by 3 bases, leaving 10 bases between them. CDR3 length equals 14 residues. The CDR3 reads CASSGPGHYNEQFF. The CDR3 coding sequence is TGTGCCAGCAGTGGCCCGGGACACTACAATGAGCAGTTCTTC.

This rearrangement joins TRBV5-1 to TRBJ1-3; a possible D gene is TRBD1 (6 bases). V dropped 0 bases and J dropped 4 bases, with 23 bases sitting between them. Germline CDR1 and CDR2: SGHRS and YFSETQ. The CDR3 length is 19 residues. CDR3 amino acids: CASSLGTQGTKLSGNTIYF. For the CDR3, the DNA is TGCGCCAGCAGCTTGGGAACTCAGGGGACAAAATTATCCGGAAACACCATATATTTT.

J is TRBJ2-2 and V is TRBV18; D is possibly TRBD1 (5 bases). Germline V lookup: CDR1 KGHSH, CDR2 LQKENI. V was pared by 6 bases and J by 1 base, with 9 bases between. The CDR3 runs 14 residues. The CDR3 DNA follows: TGTGCCAGCTCCCAGGGCCAGAACACCGGGGAGCTGTTTTTT. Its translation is CASSQGQNTGELFF.

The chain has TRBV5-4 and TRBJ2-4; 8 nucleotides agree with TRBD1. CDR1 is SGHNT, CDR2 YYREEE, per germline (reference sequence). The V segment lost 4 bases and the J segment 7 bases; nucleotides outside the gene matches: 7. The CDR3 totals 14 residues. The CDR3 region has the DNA TGTGCCAGCAGCACAGCAGGGGGCAAGAACATTCAGTACTTC. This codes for CASSTAGGKNIQYF.